The 3 T cell receptor beta chains given below trace back to one sample, sequenced in a study of blood T cell repertoires in COVID-19. The data were produced by immunoSEQ multiplex PCR, yet TCRdb's version contains in-frame clones alone and is incomplete. The sample comprises a few hundred thousand clones, 85% to 90% of which are singletons, and under 0.95% rests with the top ten. Sequenced sample: peripheral blood. Receptors originate from a man younger than 40 with acute or convalescent COVID-19.

The V and J genes are TRBV5-6 and TRBJ2-1, with 10 bases that match TRBD2. The CDR3 sequence is 16 residues long. J lost 4 bases, V lost 3 bases, and 7 bases had no gene match. The germline V gene has CDR1 SGHDT and CDR2 YYEEEE. Here the CDR3 DNA reads TGTGCCAGCAGCTGGGCTAGCGGGAGTGTTTACAATGAGCAGTTCTTC. Its translation is CASSWASGSVYNEQFF.

The rearrangement uses TRBV7-3 and TRBJ2-5; 8 bases match TRBD2. Losses at the gene ends were 3 bases for V and 2 bases for J; bases not matched to a gene: 5. Germline CDR1 and CDR2: SGHTA and FQGTGA. The CDR3 consists of 15 residues. The CDR3 DNA sequence: TGTGCCAGCAGCTTTGCGGGGGGTTCACAAGAGACCCAGTACTTC. Protein product: CASSFAGGSQETQYF.

The chain has TRBV6-5 and TRBJ1-4, with TRBD1 matching 9 bases. Germline CDR1 reads MNHEY; CDR2 reads SVGAGI. The CDR3 runs 14 residues. Losses at the gene ends were 9 bases for V and 2 bases for J; bases not matched to a gene: 4. This CDR3 reads CASRDRATNEKLFF. CDR3 nucleotide sequence: TGTGCCAGTCGGGACAGGGCGACTAATGAAAAACTGTTTTTT.